This T cell receptor (beta chain) was captured by sequencing in a study of molecular identifiers for immune sequencing clone quantification. The CDR3 spans 14 residues. Germline loops: CDR1 SEHNR, CDR2 FQNEAQ (reference sequence). The V end lost 1 base, the J end lost 2 bases, and 9 bases lay between the germline ends. TCRdb independently ran MiXCR on the PCR reads; one entry per CDR3 protein. The data hold about 510,000 distinct CDR3 sequences, with roughly 25% observed a single time. With RNA at 10%, 30% or 50%, naive CD8 libraries came from roughly 20,000 to 1,000,000 sorted cells. The chain links TRBV7-9 to TRBJ2-7; D possibly corresponds to TRBD1 (5 bases). The receptor's source is a human donor in good health. Some libraries in this study had Jurkat cell RNA spiked in. Specimen: naive CD8+ T cells from blood, with Jurkat cell RNA spiked in. The subset was: FACS-sorted CD8+CD4-CCR7+CD45RA+ naive T cells. The CDR3 nucleotides read TGTGCCAGCAGCTTAGACAGGTTCCCCTACGAGCAGTACTTC. Translating it yields CASSLDRFPYEQYF.